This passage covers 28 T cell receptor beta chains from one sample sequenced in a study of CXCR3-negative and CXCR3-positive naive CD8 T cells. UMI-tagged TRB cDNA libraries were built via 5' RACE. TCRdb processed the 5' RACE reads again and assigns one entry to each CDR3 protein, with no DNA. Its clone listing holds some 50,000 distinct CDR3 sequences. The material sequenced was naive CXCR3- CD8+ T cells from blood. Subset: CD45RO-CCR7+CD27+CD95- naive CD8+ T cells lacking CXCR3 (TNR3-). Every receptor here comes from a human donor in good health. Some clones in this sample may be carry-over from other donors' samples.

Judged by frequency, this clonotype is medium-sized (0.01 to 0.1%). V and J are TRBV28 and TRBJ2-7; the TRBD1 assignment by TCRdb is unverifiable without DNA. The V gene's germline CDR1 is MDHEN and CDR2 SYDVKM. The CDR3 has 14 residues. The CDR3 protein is CASSPRQGYYEQYF.

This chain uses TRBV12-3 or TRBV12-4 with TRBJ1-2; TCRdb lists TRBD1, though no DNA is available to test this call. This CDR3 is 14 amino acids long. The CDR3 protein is CASSLAAGSNGYTF.

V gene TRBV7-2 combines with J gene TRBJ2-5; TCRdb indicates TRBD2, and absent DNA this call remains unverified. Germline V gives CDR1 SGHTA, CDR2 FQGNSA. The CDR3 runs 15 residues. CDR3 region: CASSPGLLGGETQYF.

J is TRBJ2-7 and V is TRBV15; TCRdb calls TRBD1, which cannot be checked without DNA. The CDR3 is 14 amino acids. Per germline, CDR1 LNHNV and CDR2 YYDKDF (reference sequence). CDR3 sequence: CATSREWGSGEQYF.

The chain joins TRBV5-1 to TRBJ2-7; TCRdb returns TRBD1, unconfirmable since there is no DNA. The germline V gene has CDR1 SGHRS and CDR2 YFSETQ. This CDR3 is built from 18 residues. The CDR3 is CASRYGPPGQGSVYEQYF.

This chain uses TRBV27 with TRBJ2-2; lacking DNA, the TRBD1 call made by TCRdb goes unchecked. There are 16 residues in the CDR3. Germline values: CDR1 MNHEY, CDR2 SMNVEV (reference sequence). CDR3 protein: CASTPLAGGFSGELFF.

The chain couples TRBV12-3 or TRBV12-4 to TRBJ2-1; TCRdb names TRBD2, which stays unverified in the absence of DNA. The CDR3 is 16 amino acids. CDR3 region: CASSLVAGGIGEEQFF.

The CDR3 loop reads CSVRSGPRGAQYF. The chain carries TRBV29-1 and TRBJ2-4; TCRdb's D gene call, TRBD1, goes unchecked for lack of DNA. From germline, CDR1 is SQVTM and CDR2 ANQGSEA. The length of the CDR3 is 13 residues.

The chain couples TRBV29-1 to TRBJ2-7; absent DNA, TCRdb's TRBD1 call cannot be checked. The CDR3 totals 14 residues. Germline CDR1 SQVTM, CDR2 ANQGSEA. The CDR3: CSGLGTGDSYEQYF.

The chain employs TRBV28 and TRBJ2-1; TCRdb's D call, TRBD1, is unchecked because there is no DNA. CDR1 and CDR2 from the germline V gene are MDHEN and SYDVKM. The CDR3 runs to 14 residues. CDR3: CASSLTGLGNEQFF.

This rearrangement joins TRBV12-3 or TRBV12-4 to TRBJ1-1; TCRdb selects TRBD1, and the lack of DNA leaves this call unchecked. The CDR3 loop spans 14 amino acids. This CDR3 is CASSFQSGQGGAFF.

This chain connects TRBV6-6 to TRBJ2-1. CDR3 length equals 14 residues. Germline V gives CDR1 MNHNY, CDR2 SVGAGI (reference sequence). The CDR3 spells CASSYSSGYNEQFF.

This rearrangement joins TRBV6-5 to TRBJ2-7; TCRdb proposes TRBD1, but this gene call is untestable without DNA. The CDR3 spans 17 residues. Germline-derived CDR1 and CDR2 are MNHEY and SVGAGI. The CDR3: CASSPLGGDTSSYEQYF.

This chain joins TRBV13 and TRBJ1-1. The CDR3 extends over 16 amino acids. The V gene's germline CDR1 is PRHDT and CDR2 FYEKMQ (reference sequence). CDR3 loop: CASSFQNRAHTQEAFF.

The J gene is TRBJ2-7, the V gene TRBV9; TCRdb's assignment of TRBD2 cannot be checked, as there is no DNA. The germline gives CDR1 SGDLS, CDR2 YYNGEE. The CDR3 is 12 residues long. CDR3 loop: CASSVGRGEQYF. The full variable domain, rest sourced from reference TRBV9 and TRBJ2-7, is DSGVTQTPKHLITATGQRVTLRCSPRSGDLSVYWYQQSLDQGLQFLIQYYNGEERAKGNILERFSAQQFPDLHSELNLSSLELGDSALYFCASSVGRGEQYFGPGTRLTVT.

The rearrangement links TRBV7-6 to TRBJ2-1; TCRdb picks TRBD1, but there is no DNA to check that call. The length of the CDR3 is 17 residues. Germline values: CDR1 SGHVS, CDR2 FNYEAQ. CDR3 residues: CASSVTAGGAIGNEQFF.

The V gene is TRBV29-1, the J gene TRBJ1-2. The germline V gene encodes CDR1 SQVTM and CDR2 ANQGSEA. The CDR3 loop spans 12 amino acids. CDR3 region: CSVEDLNYGYTF.

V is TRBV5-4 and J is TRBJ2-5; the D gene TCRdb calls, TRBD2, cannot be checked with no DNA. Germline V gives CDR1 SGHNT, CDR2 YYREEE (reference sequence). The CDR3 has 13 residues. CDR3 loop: CASSLSGAETQYF.

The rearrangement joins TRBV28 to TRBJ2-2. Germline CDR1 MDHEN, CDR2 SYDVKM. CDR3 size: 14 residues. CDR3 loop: CASSLVDNTGELFF.

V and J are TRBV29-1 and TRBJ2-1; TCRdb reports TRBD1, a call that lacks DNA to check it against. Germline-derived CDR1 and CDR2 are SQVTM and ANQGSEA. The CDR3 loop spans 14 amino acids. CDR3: CSAEAGVPYNEQFF.

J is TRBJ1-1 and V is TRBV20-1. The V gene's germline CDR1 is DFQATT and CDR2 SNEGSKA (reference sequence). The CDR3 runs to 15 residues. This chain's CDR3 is CSARGEQLMNTEAFF.

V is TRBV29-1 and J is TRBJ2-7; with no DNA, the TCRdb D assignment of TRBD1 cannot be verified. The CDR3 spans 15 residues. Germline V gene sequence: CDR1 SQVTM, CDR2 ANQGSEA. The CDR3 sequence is CSVSKQTGIENEQYF.

CDR3 in amino acids: CSVEEPQLYEQYF. The chain employs TRBV29-1 and TRBJ2-7. CDR1 is SQVTM, CDR2 ANQGSEA, per germline. CDR3 length equals 13 residues.

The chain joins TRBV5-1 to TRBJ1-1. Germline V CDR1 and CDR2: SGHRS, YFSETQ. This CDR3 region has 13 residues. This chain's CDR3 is CASGIAMNTEAFF.

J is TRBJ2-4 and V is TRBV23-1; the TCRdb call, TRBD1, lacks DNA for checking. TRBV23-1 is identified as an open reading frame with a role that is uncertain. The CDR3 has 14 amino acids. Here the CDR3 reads CASHGGGRENIQYF.

This CDR3 is CIVRGDRGPQWETQYF. The chain employs TRBV29-1 and TRBJ2-5; the TCRdb call, TRBD1, lacks DNA for checking. CDR1 is SQVTM and CDR2 is ANQGSEA in the germline V gene. The length of the CDR3 is 16 residues.

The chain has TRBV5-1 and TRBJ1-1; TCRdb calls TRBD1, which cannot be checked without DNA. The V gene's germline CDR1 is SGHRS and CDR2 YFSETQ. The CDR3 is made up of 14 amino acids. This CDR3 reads CASSSGQVNTEAFF.

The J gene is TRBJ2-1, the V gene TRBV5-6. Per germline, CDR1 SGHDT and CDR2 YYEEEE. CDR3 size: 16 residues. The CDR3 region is CASSLGVRLLYNEQFF. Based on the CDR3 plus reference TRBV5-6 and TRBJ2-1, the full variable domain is DAGVTQSPTHLIKTRGQQVTLRCSPKSGHDTVSWYQQALGQGPQFIFQYYEEEERQRGNFPDRFSGHQFPNYSSELNVNALLLGDSALYLCASSLGVRLLYNEQFFGPGTRLTVL.